A single sample is the source of the 15 T cell receptor beta chains below, sequenced in a study of shared clonotypes between healthy human individuals (TCRdb year 2020). Libraries were made using the immunoSEQ multiplex PCR assay. The table was pulled from immuneACCESS by TCRdb, which kept in-frame rearrangements only. Such tables lose some clones; where checked, under half of the loss comes from unresolved V genes, and the rest has no known cause. Within this sample are under 850,000 clones, with over 90% of them counted one time only. Around 24% of the sample lies in the top ten. CD8 naive samples were obtained by positive selection for CCR7 among CD45RO-negative cells, yielding a CD45RA+CCR7+ population from which TemRA cells were excluded. Material for sequencing was naive CD8+ T cells sorted from blood. This specimen's cell subset or site label, interpreted: CD45RA+CCR7+. These receptors originate from a young man in good health.

V usage is TRBV5-1 and J usage is TRBJ2-7, with TRBD1 matching over 7 bases. CDR1 and CDR2 from the germline V gene are SGHRS and YFSETQ. CDR3 size: 15 residues. With 1 base clipped from V and 3 bases from J, the junction kept 7 bases outside the gene matches. CDR3 residues: CASSLQSRGFYEQYF. CDR3 nucleotides: TGCGCCAGCAGCTTGCAGTCCAGGGGGTTCTACGAGCAGTACTTC.

V gene TRBV27 combines with J gene TRBJ2-7; TRBD2 is a possible D gene (6 bases). The CDR3 loop spans 14 amino acids. Trimming pared 5 bases from V and 3 bases from J, leaving 14 bases between. Per germline, CDR1 MNHEY and CDR2 SMNVEV (reference sequence). CDR3 in amino acids: CASSKPGAYYEQYF. CDR3 coding DNA: TGTGCCAGCAGTAAACCGGGAGCTTACTACGAGCAGTACTTC.

V gene TRBV19 combines with J gene TRBJ2-1; TRBD2 matches at 8 bases. CDR3 length: 16 residues. Germline V gene sequence: CDR1 LNHDA, CDR2 SQIVND (reference sequence). V lost 5 bases to trimming and J lost 13 bases; unmatched junction nucleotides: 19. The CDR3 DNA is TGTGCCAGTAGTCCTCTTTTGAGCGGGAGAGGTTTAGATCAGTTCTTC. It encodes CASSPLLSGRGLDQFF.

This clone was seen more than once but under ten times. The chain employs TRBV27 and TRBJ2-1, with TRBD1 as a possible D gene (5 bases). Trimming cost V 2 bases and J 7 bases, with 9 bases left between them. Germline V gives CDR1 MNHEY, CDR2 SMNVEV (reference sequence). The CDR3 is made up of 13 amino acids. The CDR3 is CASSLGAWNEQFF. The CDR3 nucleotides are TGTGCCAGCAGTTTAGGGGCTTGGAATGAGCAGTTCTTC.

The genes are TRBV4-1 and TRBJ2-7, with 7 bases fitting TRBD1. Trimming took 2 bases from V and 0 from J; bases not matched to a gene: 13. The CDR3 is made up of 18 amino acids. Germline V gene data show CDR1 as MGHRA and CDR2 as YSYEKL. The CDR3 region has the DNA TGCGCCAGCAGCCAACCTCGGACAGGTGGGCCGAACTCCTACGAGCAGTACTTC. Encoded protein: CASSQPRTGGPNSYEQYF.

The V and J genes are TRBV11-2 and TRBJ2-1; 10 bases align to TRBD1. The V and J ends lost 4 bases and 3 bases, in that order; junction bases with no gene match: 3. This CDR3 contains 15 residues. CDR1 SGHAT and CDR2 FQNNGV come from the germline V gene. The CDR3 nucleotides read TGTGCCAGCAGCTCGGGACAGGGGAACTACAATGAGCAGTTCTTC. Translated: CASSSGQGNYNEQFF.

V usage is TRBV5-6 and J usage is TRBJ2-7, with unresolved D. The CDR3 runs 15 residues. Trimming took 0 bases from V and 2 from J, leaving 12 bases between them. CDR1 SGHDT and CDR2 YYEEEE come from the germline V gene. The CDR3 loop is CASSLVELNTYEQYF. The DNA for the CDR3 is TGTGCCAGCAGCTTGGTTGAATTGAATACCTACGAGCAGTACTTC.

The chain has TRBV28 and TRBJ2-7; 8 bases are shared with TRBD2. There are 15 residues in the CDR3. J gave up 6 bases and V 5 bases, and 12 bases lay outside the gene matches. Germline V gives CDR1 MDHEN, CDR2 SYDVKM. DNA for the CDR3: TGTGCCAGCAGTCCCGAACAGCGGGAGATTTTCGAGCAGTACTTC. As protein: CASSPEQREIFEQYF.

The J gene is TRBJ1-3, the V gene TRBV9; D remains unclear. Germline V CDR1 and CDR2: SGDLS, YYNGEE. Trimming pared 3 bases from V and 0 bases from J, leaving 13 bases between. The CDR3 contains 16 residues. The CDR3 DNA reads as TGTGCCAGCAGCGCCTCGGGGAGGCCCTCTGGAAACACCATATATTTT. Its protein product is CASSASGRPSGNTIYF.

The CDR3 spells CASGSNGNYGYTF. Here the CDR3 DNA reads TGTGCTAGTGGTTCGAACGGAAACTATGGCTACACCTTC. The chain has TRBV12-5 and TRBJ1-2, with D uncertain. This CDR3 has 13 amino acids. Germline CDR1 reads LGHNT; CDR2 reads FRNRAP. V lost 4 bases, J lost 2 bases, and 8 bases lay in between. Together with reference TRBV12-5 and TRBJ1-2, the CDR3 gives the full variable domain: DARVTQTPRHKVTEMGQEVTMRCQPILGHNTVFWYRQTMMQGLELLAYFRNRAPLDDSGMPKDRFSAEMPDATLATLKIQPSEPRDSAVYFCASGSNGNYGYTFGSGTRLTVV.

This clone was detected only once. J is TRBJ2-3 and V is TRBV6-5; D not resolved. The CDR3 has 13 amino acids. Germline CDR1 MNHEY, CDR2 SVGAGI. Deletions cut 6 bases from V and 2 bases from J, with 9 bases between. The CDR3 sequence is CASSSEHTDTQYF. CDR3 sequence (DNA): TGTGCCAGCAGCTCCGAACACACAGATACGCAGTATTTT.

V is TRBV27 and J is TRBJ1-2, with TRBD1 as a possible D gene (5 bases). V was pared by 5 bases and J by 4 bases, with 8 bases between. Germline V CDR1 and CDR2: MNHEY, SMNVEV (reference sequence). The CDR3 spans 12 residues. CDR3: CASSQGAYGYTF. The CDR3 bases are TGTGCCAGCAGTCAAGGGGCCTATGGCTACACCTTC.

J is TRBJ1-2 and V is TRBV28, with TRBD1 identical over 10 bases. V gave up 5 bases and J gave up 8 bases; unmatched junction bases: 11. Per the germline V gene, CDR1 is MDHEN and CDR2 is SYDVKM. The CDR3 is 15 amino acids. The CDR3 coding sequence is TGTGCCAGCAGTCCCGACCCGGGACAGGGGCTCGGCTACACCTTC. This codes for CASSPDPGQGLGYTF.

This rearrangement joins TRBV7-2 to TRBJ1-1, with a weak D call TRBD1 (5 bases). The CDR3 is 12 amino acids. The V end was cut by 1 base, the J end by 11 bases, with 11 bases between. Per germline, CDR1 SGHTA and CDR2 FQGNSA. CDR3 nucleotides: TGTGCCAGCAGCTTAGACAGGAGGATGGCTTTCTTT. Translation: CASSLDRRMAFF.

On this clone: Other DNA sequences in this specimen translate into the identical CDR3. The rearrangement links TRBV29-1 to TRBJ2-7; D gene ambiguous. The CDR3 sequence is 11 residues long. V lost 2 bases to trimming and J lost 4 bases, with 6 bases between them. Germline CDR1 and CDR2: SQVTM and ANQGSEA. DNA for the CDR3: TGCAGCGTTGAATCCAATTACGAGCAGTACTTC. Its protein product is CSVESNYEQYF.